These T cell receptor beta chains were read from a single sample in a study of CD8 T cells in ankylosing spondylitis. TCRdb independently ran MiXCR on the 5' RACE reads; one entry per CDR3 protein. This table has roughly 300,000 distinct CDR3 sequences, 7% to 9% appearing once. Input material: blood, either unsorted or a sorted T cell fraction (not recorded which). The receptors were sampled from a male donor with ankylosing spondylitis. The CDR3 runs from the conserved cysteine through the conserved F or W. D genes are given only for firm matches. Only some rows state a clone size, as once, few, many or a class for expanded clones.

j_gene,abundance,v_gene,d_gene,CDR3aa,CDR3nt
TRBJ2-5,few,TRBV20-1,NA,CSASLYGQIEQETQYF,TGCAGTGCTAGCCTATATGGACAGATTGAACAAGAGACCCAGTACTTC
TRBJ1-4,NA,TRBV6-1,NA,CASRRGGALRNEKLFF,TGTGCCAGCAGGAGGGGGGGGGCGCTCAGGAATGAAAAACTGTTTTTT
TRBJ2-1,NA,TRBV19,NA,CASSVDPGHNEQFF,TGTGCCAGTAGTGTAGACCCAGGGCACAATGAGCAGTTCTTC
TRBJ2-7,NA,TRBV10-3,TRBD1,CAISGQGAYEQYF,TGTGCCATCAGTGGACAGGGGGCCTACGAGCAGTACTTC
TRBJ2-1,many,TRBV25-1,NA,CASSDFNEQFF,TGTGCCAGCAGTGATTTCAATGAGCAGTTCTTC
TRBJ2-1,few,TRBV29-1,TRBD2,CSVTRLAGEFYNEQFF,TGCAGCGTTACCAGATTAGCGGGTGAGTTCTACAATGAGCAGTTCTTC
TRBJ2-5,many,TRBV5-1,NA,CASRSLREYGQEYF,TGCGCCAGCAGATCCTTGCGCGAATACGGCCAGGAATACTTC
TRBJ1-2,many,TRBV20-1,TRBD1,CSALTGLDYGYTF,TGCAGTGCCTTGACAGGGCTCGACTATGGCTACACCTTC
TRBJ1-1,NA,TRBV25-1,NA,CASAGVRGMNTEAFF,TGTGCCAGCGCAGGGGTTAGGGGCATGAACACTGAAGCTTTCTTT
TRBJ2-1,few,TRBV5-6,NA,CASSTYAGYSYNEQFF,TGTGCCAGCAGCACCTACGCAGGATACTCCTACAATGAGCAGTTCTTC
TRBJ1-4,many,TRBV19,NA,CASSIGGQGNEKLFF,TGTGCCAGTAGTATAGGGGGGCAGGGAAATGAAAAACTGTTTTTT
TRBJ2-3,many,TRBV29-1,NA,CSVNGGTSTDTQYF,TGCAGCGTAAACGGGGGAACTAGCACAGATACGCAGTATTTT
TRBJ1-1,few,TRBV20-1,NA,CSARVKLQGKTEAFF,TGCAGTGCTAGAGTCAAGTTACAGGGAAAGACTGAAGCTTTCTTT
TRBJ2-5,many,TRBV20-1,TRBD2,CSANTRGVLQETQYF,TGCAGTGCTAATACCCGGGGGGTACTCCAAGAGACCCAGTACTTC
TRBJ2-2,NA,TRBV11-3,NA,CASSSTTGEPFF,TGTGCCAGCAGCTCAACAACCGGGGAGCCGTTTTTT
TRBJ1-5,many,TRBV12-3/TRBV12-4,NA,CASSLRPGIQPQHF,TGTGCCAGCAGTTTAAGGCCAGGGATTCAGCCCCAGCATTTT
TRBJ2-3,NA,TRBV11-2,NA,CASSLVVARIPDTQYF,TGTGCCAGCAGCTTAGTAGTAGCGAGAATCCCAGATACGCAGTATTTT
TRBJ2-1,few,TRBV4-1,NA,CASSPGLATGNEQFF,TGCGCCAGCAGCCCTGGTCTAGCGACGGGGAATGAGCAGTTCTTC
TRBJ2-5,few,TRBV9,TRBD2,CASSARTSRETQYF,TGTGCCAGCAGCGCACGGACTAGTCGAGAGACCCAGTACTTC
TRBJ2-5,once,TRBV6-1,TRBD2,CASSKGLAGVATQYF,TGTGCCAGCAGCAAGGGACTAGCGGGAGTGGCGACCCAGTACTTC